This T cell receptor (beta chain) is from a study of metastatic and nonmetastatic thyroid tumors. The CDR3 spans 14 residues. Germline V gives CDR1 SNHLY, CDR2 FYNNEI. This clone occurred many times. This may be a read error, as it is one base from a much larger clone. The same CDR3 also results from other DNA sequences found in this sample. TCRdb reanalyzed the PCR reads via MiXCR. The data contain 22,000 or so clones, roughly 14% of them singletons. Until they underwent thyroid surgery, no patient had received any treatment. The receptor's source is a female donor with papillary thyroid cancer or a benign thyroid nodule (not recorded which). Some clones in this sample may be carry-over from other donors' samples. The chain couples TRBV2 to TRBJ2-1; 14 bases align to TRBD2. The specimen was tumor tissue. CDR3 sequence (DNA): TGCGCCACCAAGGGACTAGCGGGAGTCAATGAGCAGTTCTTC. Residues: CATKGLAGVNEQFF.